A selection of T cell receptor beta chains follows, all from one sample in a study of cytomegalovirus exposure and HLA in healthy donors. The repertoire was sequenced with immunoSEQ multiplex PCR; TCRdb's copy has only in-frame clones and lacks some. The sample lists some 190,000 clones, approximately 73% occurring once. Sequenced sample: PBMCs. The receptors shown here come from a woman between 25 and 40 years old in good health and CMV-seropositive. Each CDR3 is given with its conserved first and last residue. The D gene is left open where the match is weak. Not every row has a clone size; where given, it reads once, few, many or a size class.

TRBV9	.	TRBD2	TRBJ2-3	CASSVLPGLAGSDTQYF	TGTGCCAGCAGCGTACTACCCGGGTTAGCGGGATCAGATACGCAGTATTTT
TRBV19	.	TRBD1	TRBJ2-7	CASSRIPGQGSYEQYF	TGTGCCAGTAGTAGAATACCGGGACAGGGCTCCTACGAGCAGTACTTC
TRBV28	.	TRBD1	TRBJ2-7	CASSYRTGGEQYF	TGTGCCAGCAGTTACAGGACAGGAGGCGAGCAGTACTTC
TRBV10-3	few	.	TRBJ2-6	CAIGGAGANVLTF	TGTGCCATCGGAGGGGCCGGGGCCAACGTCCTGACTTTC
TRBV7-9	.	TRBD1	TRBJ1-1	CASSSGGVEAFF	TGTGCCAGCAGTTCAGGGGGCGTGGAGGCTTTCTTT
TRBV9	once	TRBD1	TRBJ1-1	CASSALVGTGANTEAFF	TGTGCCAGCAGCGCCTTGGTAGGGACAGGGGCGAACACTGAAGCTTTCTTT
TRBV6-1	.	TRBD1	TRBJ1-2	CASSEIVGQELNYGYTF	TGTGCCAGCAGTGAAATTGTTGGACAGGAACTCAACTATGGCTACACCTTC
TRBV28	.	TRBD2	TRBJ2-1	CASSLAGTSGANEQFF	TGTGCCAGCAGTTTAGCTGGGACTAGCGGGGCTAATGAGCAGTTCTTC
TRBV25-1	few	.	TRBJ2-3	CAGGPGDTQYF	TGTGCGGGGGGGCCGGGAGATACGCAGTATTTT
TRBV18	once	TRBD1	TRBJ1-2	CASSPTGQGGYGYTF	TGTGCCAGCTCACCAACAGGACAGGGGGGCTATGGCTACACCTTC
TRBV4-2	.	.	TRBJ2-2	CASRPGGQEGTGELFF	TGTGCCAGCCGCCCAGGTGGGCAGGAGGGTACCGGGGAGCTGTTTTTT
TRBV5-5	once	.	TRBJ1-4	CASSLGRGIGTNEKLFF	TGTGCCAGCAGCTTGGGCAGGGGAATCGGTACTAATGAAAAACTGTTTTTT
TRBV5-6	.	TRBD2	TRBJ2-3	CASRPLAGGTDTQYF	TGTGCCAGCAGGCCCCTCGCGGGGGGGACAGATACGCAGTATTTT
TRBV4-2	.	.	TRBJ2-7	CASSQEPPAYEQYF	TGTGCCAGCAGCCAAGAACCCCCAGCCTACGAGCAGTACTTC